Each of the 2 T cell receptor beta chains below was sequenced from the same sample in a study of blood T cell repertoires in COVID-19. The assay was immunoSEQ multiplex PCR, and TCRdb's table has in-frame clones only and misses some. The sample holds about 170,000 clones, more than 65% seen once. Sequenced input: peripheral blood. The receptors derive from a man between 70 and 80 years old with active or convalescent COVID-19.

This chain joins TRBV12-3 or TRBV12-4 and TRBJ1-2, with unresolved D. The CDR3 length is 13 residues. V lost 5 bases and J 2 bases, leaving 9 bases between the germline ends. CDR3 region: CASSPQQNYGYTF. The CDR3 DNA reads as TGTGCCAGCAGTCCACAGCAAAACTATGGCTACACCTTC.

This chain links TRBV5-1 with TRBJ2-1; TRBD2 matches at 14 bases. The V gene's germline CDR1 is SGHRS and CDR2 YFSETQ. Trimming cost V 4 bases and J 8 bases; bases outside gene matches: 11. This CDR3 contains 17 residues. The CDR3 sequence is CASSPRTSGRLFHEQFF. DNA of the CDR3: TGCGCCAGCAGCCCGAGGACTAGCGGGAGGCTATTCCATGAGCAGTTCTTC.